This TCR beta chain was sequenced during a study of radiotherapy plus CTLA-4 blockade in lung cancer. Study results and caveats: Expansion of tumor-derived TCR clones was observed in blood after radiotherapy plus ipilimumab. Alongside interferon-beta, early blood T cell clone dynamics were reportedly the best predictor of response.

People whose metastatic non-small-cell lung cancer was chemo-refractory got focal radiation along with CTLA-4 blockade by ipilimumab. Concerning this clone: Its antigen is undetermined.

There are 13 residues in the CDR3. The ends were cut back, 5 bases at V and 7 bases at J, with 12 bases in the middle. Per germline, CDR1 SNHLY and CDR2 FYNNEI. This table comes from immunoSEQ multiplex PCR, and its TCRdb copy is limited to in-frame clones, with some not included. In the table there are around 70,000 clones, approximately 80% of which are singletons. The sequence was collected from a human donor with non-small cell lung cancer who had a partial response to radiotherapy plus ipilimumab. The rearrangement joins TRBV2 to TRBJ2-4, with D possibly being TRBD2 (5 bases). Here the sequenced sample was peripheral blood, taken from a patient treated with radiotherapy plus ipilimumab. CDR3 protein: CASSSRTGNIQYF. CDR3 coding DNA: TGTGCCAGCAGTTCCAGAACGGGGAACATTCAGTACTTC. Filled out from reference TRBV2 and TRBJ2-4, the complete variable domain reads EPEVTQTPSHQVTQMGQEVILRCVPISNHLYFYWYRQILGQKVEFLVSFYNNEISEKSEIFDDQFSVERPDGSNFTLKIRSTKLEDSAMYFCASSSRTGNIQYFGAGTRLSVL.